These 25 T cell receptor beta chains came from one sample sequenced in a study of T cell responses to AZD1222 COVID-19 vaccine. Method: immunoSEQ multiplex PCR; TCRdb's copy keeps in-frame clones and lacks some. The sample yields over 95,000 clones, more than 85% seen once. The sequencing used peripheral blood, collected on day 0 of AZD1222 vaccination. These TCRs come from an adult in good health.

The chain carries TRBV7-2 and TRBJ2-7, with D possibly TRBD1 on 6 matching bases. The V gene lost 4 bases and the J gene lost 0 bases, with 10 bases spanning the gap. This CDR3 region has 14 residues. CDR1 SGHTA and CDR2 FQGNSA come from the germline V gene. The CDR3 region has the DNA TGTGCCAGCAGCTACGACAGGAACTCCTACGAGCAGTACTTC. It encodes CASSYDRNSYEQYF.

The chain links TRBV9 to TRBJ2-2; TRBD2 might be the D (6 bases). Germline V gives CDR1 SGDLS, CDR2 YYNGEE. V was cut by 1 base and J by 6 bases, with 7 bases left in between. The CDR3 loop spans 13 amino acids. As DNA, the CDR3 is TGTGCCAGCAGCGTACCGGGGGCCGGGGAGCTGTTTTTT. This translates into CASSVPGAGELFF. Filled out from reference TRBV9 and TRBJ2-2, the complete variable domain reads DSGVTQTPKHLITATGQRVTLRCSPRSGDLSVYWYQQSLDQGLQFLIQYYNGEERAKGNILERFSAQQFPDLHSELNLSSLELGDSALYFCASSVPGAGELFFGEGSRLTVL.

V and J are TRBV11-2 and TRBJ1-4; D is perhaps TRBD1 (5 bases). The ends were cut back, 5 bases at V and 2 bases at J, with 9 bases in the middle. The V gene's germline CDR1 is SGHAT and CDR2 FQNNGV. The CDR3 length is 14 residues. As DNA, the CDR3 is TGTGCCAGCAGCCGGGACGGTACTAATGAAAAACTGTTTTTT. It codes for CASSRDGTNEKLFF. The whole variable domain, remainder taken from reference TRBV11-2 and TRBJ1-4, is EAGVAQSPRYKIIEKRQSVAFWCNPISGHATLYWYQQILGQGPKLLIQFQNNGVVDDSQLPKDRFSAERLKGVDSTLKIQPAKLEDSAVYLCASSRDGTNEKLFFGSGTQLSVL.

This rearrangement joins TRBV7-6 to TRBJ2-2, with 11 bases fitting TRBD2. Germline V gene sequence: CDR1 SGHVS, CDR2 FNYEAQ. CDR3 length: 17 residues. The junction had 8 bases not matched to a gene; V was cut back by 8 bases and J by 0 bases. The CDR3 is CASFRLAGITNTGELFF. The CDR3 DNA sequence: TGTGCCAGCTTTCGACTAGCGGGGATCACGAACACCGGGGAGCTGTTTTTT.

The table lists this clone with a count of one. Germline is not matched at one junction end, which may reflect a read error. The J gene is TRBJ1-3, the V gene TRBV28; D possibly corresponds to TRBD1 (5 bases). CDR3 length equals 13 residues. Germline V gene sequence: CDR1 MDHEN, CDR2 SYDVKM. CDR3 coding DNA: TGTGCCAGCAGGGCAGGGTCTGGGAACACCATATATTTT. Its protein product is CASRAGSGNTIYF.

The chain carries TRBV3-1 (or the pseudogene TRBV3-2) and TRBJ2-1; D might be TRBD1 or TRBD2, each matching 5 bases. Trimming shortened V by 4 bases and J by 12 bases, and 13 bases separated the two germline ends. There are 12 residues in the CDR3. Germline V CDR1 and CDR2: LGHDT, YNNKEL (reference sequence). The CDR3 is CASSLGTTGQFF. The DNA for the CDR3 is TGTGCCAGCAGCCTTGGGACCACGGGGCAGTTCTTC.

V and J are TRBV29-1 and TRBJ1-1; D not resolved. V was clipped by 4 bases and J by 1 base, with 7 bases between them. The length of the CDR3 is 12 residues. Germline CDR1 and CDR2: SQVTM and ANQGSEA. CDR3 sequence reads: CSVVRENTEAFF. The CDR3 DNA reads as TGCAGCGTTGTCCGAGAGAACACTGAAGCTTTCTTT. Combining the CDR3 with reference TRBV29-1 and TRBJ1-1 gives the whole variable domain SAVISQKPSRDICQRGTSLTIQCQVDSQVTMMFWYRQQPGQSLTLIATANQGSEATYESGFVIDKFPISRPNLTFSTLTVSNMSPEDSSIYLCSVVRENTEAFFGQGTRLTVV.

The chain uses TRBV7-9 and TRBJ1-2, with D perhaps matching TRBD1 (5 bases). V lost 4 bases and J 1 base, leaving 13 bases between the germline ends. Per germline, CDR1 SEHNR and CDR2 FQNEAQ (reference sequence). The CDR3 is 15 amino acids. CDR3 in amino acids: CASSSLGGGNYGYTF. The CDR3 DNA sequence: TGTGCCAGCAGCTCCCTGGGCGGGGGTAACTATGGCTACACCTTC.

The gene calls are TRBV11-1 and TRBJ2-7; D unclear. V was clipped by 4 bases and J by 4 bases, with 8 bases between them. Germline V gene data show CDR1 as SGHAT and CDR2 as FQDESV (reference sequence). The CDR3 contains 12 residues. The CDR3 spells CASSSGSYEQYF. The CDR3 DNA reads TGTGCCAGCAGCTCCGGATCATACGAGCAGTACTTC. Looking up the rest from reference TRBV11-1 and TRBJ2-7 gives the full variable domain: EAEVAQSPRYKITEKSQAVAFWCDPISGHATLYWYRQILGQGPELLVQFQDESVVDDSQLPKDRFSAERLKGVDSTLKIQPAELGDSAMYLCASSSGSYEQYFGPGTRLTVT.

This chain connects TRBV18 to TRBJ2-1, with TRBD2 as a possible D gene (5 bases). The CDR3 runs to 12 residues. Germline loops: CDR1 KGHSH, CDR2 LQKENI. Trimming removed 5 bases from V and 8 bases from J, with 10 bases in between. The chain's CDR3 is CASSFSEDEQFF. The CDR3 nucleotides read TGTGCCAGCTCATTTAGCGAGGATGAGCAGTTCTTC. The variable domain in full, completed from reference TRBV18 and TRBJ2-1, reads NAGVMQNPRHLVRRRGQEARLRCSPMKGHSHVYWYRQLPEEGLKFMVYLQKENIIDESGMPKERFSAEFPKEGPSILRIQQVVRGDSAAYFCASSFSEDEQFFGPGTRLTVL.

The chain recombines TRBV7-2 with TRBJ2-5, with 8 bases that match TRBD1. J lost 2 bases, V lost 2 bases, and 7 bases had no gene match. CDR3 length: 16 residues. Germline V lookup: CDR1 SGHTA, CDR2 FQGNSA. Here the CDR3 DNA reads TGTGCCAGCAGCTTAAATCGACAGGGGACACAAGAGACCCAGTACTTC. Translated, it gives CASSLNRQGTQETQYF.

This chain joins TRBV5-1 and TRBJ2-1; the match to TRBD2 covers 11 bases. The CDR3 is 15 amino acids. CDR1 is SGHRS, CDR2 YFSETQ, per germline. V lost 3 bases, J lost 9 bases, and 8 bases stayed unmatched. The CDR3 nucleotides are TGCGCCAGCAGCTCCTTAGCGGGGGGGCCCCCTGAGCAGTTCTTC. Protein sequence: CASSSLAGGPPEQFF.

The CDR3 DNA sequence: TGTGCCAGTAGACGGGACAGGGGGCTAACAGATACGCAGTATTTT. Its protein is CASRRDRGLTDTQYF. J is TRBJ2-3 and V is TRBV19; 12 bases align to TRBD1. The CDR3 covers 15 residues. Germline V gives CDR1 LNHDA, CDR2 SQIVND (reference sequence). The junction had 4 bases not matched to a gene; V was cut back by 6 bases and J by 3 bases. The full variable domain, its missing parts supplied by reference TRBV19 and TRBJ2-3, is DGGITQSPKYLFRKEGQNVTLSCEQNLNHDAMYWYRQDPGQGLRLIYYSQIVNDFQKGDIAEGYSVSREKKESFPLTVTSAQKNPTAFYLCASRRDRGLTDTQYFGPGTRLTVL.

This sequence joins TRBV5-1 and TRBJ2-3, with no clear D. CDR3 length equals 14 residues. V lost 4 bases and J 1 base, leaving 10 bases between the germline ends. CDR1 is SGHRS, CDR2 YFSETQ, per germline. The CDR3 loop reads CASSPLGRTDTQYF. CDR3 DNA sequence: TGCGCCAGCAGCCCACTGGGCCGCACAGATACGCAGTATTTT. The full variable domain, in which reference TRBV5-1 and TRBJ2-3 provide the parts outside the CDR3, is KAGVTQTPRYLIKTRGQQVTLSCSPISGHRSVSWYQQTPGQGLQFLFEYFSETQRNKGNFPGRFSGRQFSNSRSEMNVSTLELGDSALYLCASSPLGRTDTQYFGPGTRLTVL.

This rearrangement joins TRBV4-1 to TRBJ2-7, with D perhaps TRBD1 (6 bases). The CDR3 covers 12 residues. Germline V gene data show CDR1 as MGHRA and CDR2 as YSYEKL. The V end was cut by 7 bases, the J end by 3 bases, with 10 bases between. CDR3 sequence: CASNRDNYEQYF. CDR3 nucleotide sequence: TGCGCCAGCAATCGGGACAACTACGAGCAGTACTTC.

This rearrangement joins TRBV7-2 to TRBJ2-7, with 10 positions matching TRBD2. CDR3 size: 14 residues. The V gene's germline CDR1 is SGHTA and CDR2 FQGNSA. J was trimmed by 2 bases and V by 5 bases; bases with no gene match: 3. The CDR3 region is CASSQREGPYEQYF. DNA of the CDR3: TGTGCCAGCAGCCAGCGGGAGGGTCCCTACGAGCAGTACTTC.

The chain joins TRBV11-2 to TRBJ1-2; TRBD1 matches 8 bases. This CDR3 has 13 amino acids. After removal of 5 bases from V and 8 bases from J, the junction contained 7 bases not matched to a gene. The germline gives CDR1 SGHAT, CDR2 FQNNGV. CDR3 in amino acids: CASSPGQGAGYTF. In DNA, the CDR3 is TGTGCCAGCAGCCCAGGACAGGGAGCGGGCTACACCTTC.

This rearrangement joins TRBV3-1 (or the pseudogene TRBV3-2) to TRBJ1-1, with TRBD1 matching over 11 bases. Trimming at V came to 5 bases and at J to 6 bases, leaving 5 bases not matched to a gene. Germline V gene sequence: CDR1 LGHDT, CDR2 YNNKEL (reference sequence). This CDR3 has 14 residues. The CDR3 bases are TGTGCCAGCAGCAAAGGACAGGGGGCGTCTGAAGCTTTCTTT. Translation: CASSKGQGASEAFF.

This rearrangement joins TRBV6-2 or TRBV6-3 to TRBJ2-2, with D possibly being TRBD2 (5 bases). The CDR3 sequence is 15 residues long. The V and J ends lost 1 base and 3 bases respectively, with 9 bases between them. Germline V gene lookup returns CDR1 MNHEY and CDR2 SVGEGT. Here the CDR3 DNA reads TGTGCCAGCAGTTACTACCGGGGAGACACCGGGGAGCTGTTTTTT. Its protein is CASSYYRGDTGELFF.

V is TRBV11-3 and J is TRBJ2-1; 9 bases line up with TRBD1. Germline loops: CDR1 SGHNT, CDR2 YENEEA. The CDR3 has 14 residues. The V gene end was trimmed by 4 bases and the J gene end by 2 bases; junction bases not matched to a gene: 0. In DNA form, the CDR3 reads TGTGCCAGCAGCTGGACAGGGGCCTACAATGAGCAGTTCTTC. Encoded protein: CASSWTGAYNEQFF.

The chain uses TRBV18 and TRBJ2-3, with D uncertain. Germline lookup yields CDR1 KGHSH and CDR2 LQKENI. The CDR3 sequence is 10 residues long. V was clipped by 5 bases and J by 4 bases, with 1 base between them. DNA for the CDR3: TGTGCCAGCTCATCAGATACGCAGTATTTT. This gives the protein CASSSDTQYF. Full variable domain (outside the CDR3, taken from reference TRBV18 and TRBJ2-3): NAGVMQNPRHLVRRRGQEARLRCSPMKGHSHVYWYRQLPEEGLKFMVYLQKENIIDESGMPKERFSAEFPKEGPSILRIQQVVRGDSAAYFCASSSDTQYFGPGTRLTVL.

A single count supports this clone. This chain links TRBV28 with TRBJ1-5; D is undetermined. V gave up 6 bases and J gave up 3 bases, with 15 bases separating them. Germline CDR1 and CDR2: MDHEN and SYDVKM. This CDR3 contains 15 residues. CDR3 nucleotide sequence: TGTGCCAGCAGCCTTACAGAATTTCCCAATCAGCCCCAGCATTTT. Protein: CASSLTEFPNQPQHF.

The rearrangement links TRBV18 to TRBJ2-7; D gene uncertain. CDR1 and CDR2 (germline): KGHSH, LQKENI. V gave up 2 bases and J gave up 3 bases, with 8 bases separating them. The CDR3 covers 13 residues. DNA for the CDR3: TGTGCCAGCTCACCAGACATTTACTACGAGCAGTACTTC. This codes for CASSPDIYYEQYF.

This chain joins TRBV28 and TRBJ1-1, with a tentative D call TRBD1 (6 bases). From germline, CDR1 is MDHEN and CDR2 SYDVKM. V shed 6 bases and J shed 11 bases, with 19 bases lying between them. The CDR3 spans 13 residues. CDR3 residues: CASRPNRDIGAFF. Here the CDR3 DNA reads TGTGCCAGCAGACCAAACAGGGATATAGGGGCTTTCTTT.

The V gene is TRBV5-1, the J gene TRBJ2-2; 8 positions match TRBD1. V shed 9 bases and J 1 base; nucleotides not matched to a gene: 2. The CDR3 extends over 13 amino acids. CDR1 SGHRS and CDR2 YFSETQ come from the germline V gene. CDR3 protein: CATGTGNTGELFF. Written as DNA, the CDR3 is TGCGCCACTGGGACAGGGAACACCGGGGAGCTGTTTTTT.